These 30 T cell receptor beta chains originate from one sample sequenced in a study of identical twins. MiXCR, run by TCRdb on the 5' RACE reads, gives a single entry per CDR3 protein. The table shows roughly 470,000 distinct CDR3 sequences, with over 11% occurring only once. These sequences were also reported in another study, on yellow fever vaccine responses in identical twins.

Specimen: CD4+ T cells sorted from blood. Source of these receptors: a woman in her late teens or twenties in good health.

The V and J genes are TRBV2 and TRBJ2-7, with 9 positions matching TRBD2. The CDR3 is 15 amino acids. Germline CDR1 and CDR2: SNHLY and FYNNEI. The V and J ends lost 5 bases and 0 bases, in that order; junction bases with no gene match: 5. The CDR3 DNA follows: TGTGCCAGCAGTCGACTAGCGGCAAGCTCCTACGAGCAGTACTTC. This codes for CASSRLAASSYEQYF.

This chain links TRBV11-2 with TRBJ2-7; 10 nucleotides match TRBD2. The CDR3 runs 18 residues. V trimming: 2 bases; J trimming: 0 bases; junction bases outside the gene matches: 10. Germline values: CDR1 SGHAT, CDR2 FQNNGV. The CDR3 nucleotides read TGTGCCAGCAGCTTAAAGTTTACCACTAGCGGGAACTCCTACGAGCAGTACTTC. Translation gives CASSLKFTTSGNSYEQYF.

This chain connects TRBV27 to TRBJ2-7; D unresolved. Trimming took 3 bases from V and 3 from J, leaving 15 bases between them. CDR1 MNHEY and CDR2 SMNVEV come from the germline V gene (reference sequence). The CDR3 totals 15 residues. This CDR3 is CASSLEKGGYYEQYF. CDR3 nucleotide sequence: TGTGCCAGCAGTTTGGAGAAGGGTGGGTACTACGAGCAGTACTTC.

This clonotype was counted between two and nine times. The V gene is TRBV9, the J gene TRBJ2-7; 9 positions agree with TRBD1. Per the germline V gene, CDR1 is SGDLS and CDR2 is YYNGEE. The CDR3 has 15 amino acids. V lost 3 bases to trimming and J lost 4 bases; unmatched junction nucleotides: 8. Here the CDR3 reads CASSGGTGNTYEQYF. CDR3 DNA sequence: TGTGCCAGCAGCGGAGGGACAGGGAACACTTACGAGCAGTACTTC.

This clonotype was counted only a few times. This chain connects TRBV20-1 to TRBJ2-7; tentatively, D is TRBD1 (5 bases). This CDR3 has 13 residues. Trimming removed 2 bases from V and 3 bases from J, with 11 bases in between. Germline CDR1 and CDR2: DFQATT and SNEGSKA (reference sequence). The CDR3 is CSARSRGIYEQYF. The CDR3 DNA sequence: TGCAGTGCTAGATCTAGGGGTATCTACGAGCAGTACTTC.

CDR3 residues: CSVAPDRGRADEQFF. The CDR3 DNA reads as TGCAGCGTTGCACCTGACAGGGGGCGCGCGGATGAGCAGTTCTTC. The gene calls are TRBV29-1 and TRBJ2-1; 10 nucleotides align to TRBD1. CDR1 SQVTM and CDR2 ANQGSEA come from the germline V gene. V lost 4 bases to trimming and J lost 8 bases; unmatched junction nucleotides: 11. CDR3 length equals 15 residues.

This chain links TRBV20-1 with TRBJ2-7; no definite D call. Germline V gene data show CDR1 as DFQATT and CDR2 as SNEGSKA (reference sequence). V gave up 3 bases and J gave up 1 base, with 10 bases separating them. CDR3 length equals 13 residues. The CDR3 protein is CSARGWGSYEQYF. The CDR3 coding sequence is TGCAGTGCTAGGGGCTGGGGTTCCTACGAGCAGTACTTC.

This clonotype was picked up a small number of times. This chain joins TRBV5-1 and TRBJ2-7; unclear D gene. Trimming took 2 bases from V and 2 from J, leaving 20 bases between them. Germline CDR1 is SGHRS and CDR2 is YFSETQ. This CDR3 region has 17 residues. CDR3 coding DNA: TGCGCCAGCAGCTTCGAATATTACCTATTAACCACCTACGAGCAGTACTTC. Protein sequence: CASSFEYYLLTTYEQYF.

V gene TRBV14 combines with J gene TRBJ1-1; D not certain. The germline gives CDR1 SGHDN, CDR2 FVKESK. V was shortened by 10 bases and J by 2 bases, with 5 bases between the two germline ends. The CDR3 is 10 amino acids. CDR3 sequence reads: CATLNTEAFF. The CDR3 bases are TGTGCCACCCTTAACACTGAAGCTTTCTTT.

This clonotype has a single count. The chain combines TRBV5-5 with TRBJ2-1; 12 nucleotides agree with TRBD1. The CDR3 consists of 16 residues. V was clipped by 0 bases and J by 8 bases; unmatched bases: 6. Germline V gives CDR1 SGHKS, CDR2 YYEKEE (reference sequence). The CDR3 bases are TGTGCCAGCAGCTTGGTGGGGACAGGGGGCGGATATGAGCAGTTCTTC. This gives the protein CASSLVGTGGGYEQFF.

The chain uses TRBV14 and TRBJ2-7; 8 bases fit TRBD1. V was clipped by 1 base and J by 6 bases; unmatched bases: 8. This CDR3 has 15 residues. CDR1 is SGHDN, CDR2 FVKESK, per germline. The chain's CDR3 is CASSQVRGQFGEQYF. The CDR3 DNA follows: TGTGCCAGCAGCCAAGTCAGGGGGCAATTTGGCGAGCAGTACTTC.

This clonotype has a count of ten or more. The chain carries TRBV24-1 and TRBJ2-1; D possibly corresponds to TRBD2 (6 bases). The length of the CDR3 is 15 residues. The germline V gene encodes CDR1 KGHDR and CDR2 SFDVKD. V lost 1 base and J lost 6, with 12 bases in between. The CDR3 sequence is CATSDFGTSSNEQFF. CDR3 coding DNA: TGTGCCACCAGTGATTTTGGGACTTCAAGCAATGAGCAGTTCTTC.

This clonotype was seen repeatedly, ten times or more. The J gene is TRBJ2-1, the V gene TRBV28, with D possibly matching TRBD1 (5 bases). CDR1 and CDR2 (germline): MDHEN, SYDVKM. The germline V and J ends were trimmed by 7 bases and 8 bases, with 15 bases remaining between them. The CDR3 has 13 residues. In nucleotides, the CDR3 is TGTGCCAGCAAGGACACATTTAGGGATGAGCAGTTCTTC. It encodes CASKDTFRDEQFF.

The chain combines TRBV28 with TRBJ1-6, with D unresolved. This CDR3 is 12 amino acids long. V was shortened by 1 base and J by 7 bases, with 2 bases between the two germline ends. Germline loops: CDR1 MDHEN, CDR2 SYDVKM. CDR3 bases: TGTGCCAGCAGTTTATTAAATTCACCCCTCCACTTT. Residues: CASSLLNSPLHF.

The chain employs TRBV20-1 and TRBJ2-7, with 8 nucleotides matching TRBD1. Trimming removed 3 bases from V and 5 bases from J; junction bases left unmatched: 9. The CDR3 runs to 14 residues. Per the germline V gene, CDR1 is DFQATT and CDR2 is SNEGSKA (reference sequence). CDR3 nucleotides: TGCAGTGCTAGGCCCGGGACAGGTGGACACGAGCAGTACTTC. Translation: CSARPGTGGHEQYF.

The chain's CDR3 is CASRRTSGIADTQYF. The CDR3 DNA sequence: TGTGCCAGCAGAAGGACTAGCGGGATAGCGGATACGCAGTATTTT. The genes are TRBV13 and TRBJ2-3; 12 nucleotides align to TRBD2. After removal of 6 bases from V and 6 bases from J, the junction contained 7 bases not matched to a gene. CDR3 size: 15 residues. Germline assignment: CDR1 PRHDT and CDR2 FYEKMQ (reference sequence). Full variable domain (outside the CDR3, taken from reference TRBV13 and TRBJ2-3): AAGVIQSPRHLIKEKRETATLKCYPIPRHDTVYWYQQGPGQDPQFLISFYEKMQSDKGSIPDRFSAQQFSDYHSELNMSSLELGDSALYFCASRRTSGIADTQYFGPGTRLTVL.

The chain has TRBV18 and TRBJ1-4; a possible D gene is TRBD1 (5 bases). The CDR3 is 17 residues long. V was cut by 1 base and J by 0 bases, with 12 bases left in between. The germline V gene has CDR1 KGHSH and CDR2 LQKENI. The CDR3 nucleotides read TGTGCCAGCTCACCACAAACCGGGGGAGCAACTAATGAAAAACTGTTTTTT. Translation: CASSPQTGGATNEKLFF.

The chain couples TRBV29-1 to TRBJ2-5; D possibly corresponds to TRBD2 (6 bases). Germline CDR1 SQVTM, CDR2 ANQGSEA. The CDR3 runs 12 residues. V lost 5 bases and J lost 7, with 14 bases in between. The CDR3, as DNA: TGCAGCGTTAGTACTTGGGGAGGGACCCAGTACTTC. The encoded protein is CSVSTWGGTQYF.

This clonotype occurred a few times. This chain links TRBV5-1 with TRBJ2-5; D is unclear. V was pared by 4 bases and J by 4 bases, with 14 bases between. CDR3 size: 14 residues. CDR1 and CDR2 from the germline V gene are SGHRS and YFSETQ. CDR3 in DNA: TGCGCCAGCAGCCCCCGAGAAGGTGGAGAGACCCAGTACTTC. Amino acid sequence: CASSPREGGETQYF.

In this sample, this clonotype turned up a few times. This chain joins TRBV5-1 and TRBJ2-1; weak D call: TRBD2 (6 bases). Trimming pared 6 bases from V and 7 bases from J, leaving 17 bases between. The CDR3 covers 14 residues. Germline loops: CDR1 SGHRS, CDR2 YFSETQ. CDR3 loop: CASIRTGSGNEQFF. The CDR3 DNA is TGCGCCAGCATAAGAACCGGGAGTGGGAATGAGCAGTTCTTC. Filled out from reference TRBV5-1 and TRBJ2-1, the complete variable domain reads KAGVTQTPRYLIKTRGQQVTLSCSPISGHRSVSWYQQTPGQGLQFLFEYFSETQRNKGNFPGRFSGRQFSNSRSEMNVSTLELGDSALYLCASIRTGSGNEQFFGPGTRLTVL.

The rearrangement links TRBV29-1 to TRBJ2-7, with 7 bases matching TRBD2. CDR3 length: 17 amino acids. With 0 bases clipped from V and 1 base from J, the junction kept 12 bases outside the gene matches. Germline values: CDR1 SQVTM, CDR2 ANQGSEA. For the CDR3, the DNA is TGCAGCGTTGAAGATCTTCCGAGGGAGGGCCTATCCTACGAGCAGTACTTC. Its translation is CSVEDLPREGLSYEQYF.

This chain connects TRBV18 to TRBJ2-1; tentatively, D is TRBD2 (7 bases). CDR1 is KGHSH, CDR2 LQKENI, per germline. Trimming left V 5 bases short and J 10 bases short, with 12 bases between. The CDR3 spans 12 residues. CDR3 protein: CASSAGAAEQFF. CDR3 in DNA: TGTGCCAGCTCAGCGGGGGCAGCGGAGCAGTTCTTC.

This clonotype was seen repeatedly, ten times or more. This chain connects TRBV6-2 or TRBV6-3 to TRBJ2-1, with 9 bases fitting TRBD2. The CDR3 covers 14 residues. Losses at the gene ends were 6 bases for V and 9 bases for J; bases not matched to a gene: 9. Germline CDR1 is MNHEY and CDR2 is SVGEGT. CDR3 DNA: TGTGCCAGCAGCTCTAGCGGGGTCATAGTTGAGCAGTTCTTC. As protein: CASSSSGVIVEQFF.

This clonotype was detected a few times. The chain employs TRBV20-1 and TRBJ2-3, with D possibly matching TRBD2 (6 bases). Germline V CDR1 and CDR2: DFQATT, SNEGSKA (reference sequence). Trimming stripped 2 bases from V and 6 bases from J, with 15 bases between. The CDR3 is 14 residues long. CDR3 bases: TGCAGTGCTAGAATGGCGGGGATTGGTGATACGCAGTATTTT. Translated, it gives CSARMAGIGDTQYF.

This clonotype has just a few counts. The chain carries TRBV5-1 and TRBJ1-1; 8 bases line up with TRBD1. Losses at the gene ends were 0 bases for V and 0 bases for J; bases not matched to a gene: 10. CDR1 and CDR2 (germline): SGHRS, YFSETQ. This CDR3 has 18 amino acids. In DNA, the CDR3 is TGCGCCAGCAGCTTGGGTGACAGGGGAACCAAAATGAACACTGAAGCTTTCTTT. Protein sequence: CASSLGDRGTKMNTEAFF.

This chain links TRBV2 with TRBJ1-6, with unresolved D. V lost 8 bases and J 7 bases, leaving 15 bases between the germline ends. Per germline, CDR1 SNHLY and CDR2 FYNNEI. The CDR3 length is 14 residues. CDR3 amino acids: CASQVLRENSPLHF. CDR3 bases: TGTGCCAGCCAGGTATTGAGGGAGAATTCACCCCTCCACTTT. Combining the CDR3 with reference TRBV2 and TRBJ1-6 gives the whole variable domain EPEVTQTPSHQVTQMGQEVILRCVPISNHLYFYWYRQILGQKVEFLVSFYNNEISEKSEIFDDQFSVERPDGSNFTLKIRSTKLEDSAMYFCASQVLRENSPLHFGNGTRLTVT.

V and J are TRBV20-1 and TRBJ2-2, with D unresolved. Germline CDR1 reads DFQATT; CDR2 reads SNEGSKA (reference sequence). There are 12 residues in the CDR3. V lost 3 bases and J lost 3, with 5 bases in between. CDR3 in amino acids: CSASPDTGELFF. The DNA of the CDR3 is TGCAGTGCTAGTCCGGACACCGGGGAGCTGTTTTTT.

V and J are TRBV4-2 and TRBJ2-1, with TRBD2 identical over 12 bases. Germline lookup yields CDR1 LGHNA and CDR2 YNFKEQ. This CDR3 region has 16 residues. Trimming removed 1 base from V and 6 bases from J; junction bases left unmatched: 4. CDR3 sequence (DNA): TGTGCCAGCAGCCAAGTGATGACTAGCGGGAGCAATGAGCAGTTCTTC. Protein: CASSQVMTSGSNEQFF.

This rearrangement joins TRBV5-1 to TRBJ2-1; 11 bases line up with TRBD1. The J segment lost 10 bases and the V segment lost 6 bases, leaving 15 bases of the junction unmatched. The CDR3 covers 16 residues. The germline V gene encodes CDR1 SGHRS and CDR2 YFSETQ. CDR3 nucleotide sequence: TGCGCCAGCACTAACTGGGGGACAGGGGGGTCCCGAGAGCAGTTCTTC. Translated: CASTNWGTGGSREQFF. The whole variable domain, filled in from reference TRBV5-1 and TRBJ2-1, reads KAGVTQTPRYLIKTRGQQVTLSCSPISGHRSVSWYQQTPGQGLQFLFEYFSETQRNKGNFPGRFSGRQFSNSRSEMNVSTLELGDSALYLCASTNWGTGGSREQFFGPGTRLTVL.

The rearrangement links TRBV7-2 to TRBJ2-7; D gene ambiguous. The germline CDR1 and CDR2 sequences are SGHTA and FQGNSA. V dropped 6 bases and J dropped 2 bases, with 14 bases sitting between them. CDR3 length equals 14 residues. CDR3 in amino acids: CASRYYSGPYEQYF. The CDR3 nucleotides are TGTGCCAGCAGATACTACAGTGGCCCCTACGAGCAGTACTTC.